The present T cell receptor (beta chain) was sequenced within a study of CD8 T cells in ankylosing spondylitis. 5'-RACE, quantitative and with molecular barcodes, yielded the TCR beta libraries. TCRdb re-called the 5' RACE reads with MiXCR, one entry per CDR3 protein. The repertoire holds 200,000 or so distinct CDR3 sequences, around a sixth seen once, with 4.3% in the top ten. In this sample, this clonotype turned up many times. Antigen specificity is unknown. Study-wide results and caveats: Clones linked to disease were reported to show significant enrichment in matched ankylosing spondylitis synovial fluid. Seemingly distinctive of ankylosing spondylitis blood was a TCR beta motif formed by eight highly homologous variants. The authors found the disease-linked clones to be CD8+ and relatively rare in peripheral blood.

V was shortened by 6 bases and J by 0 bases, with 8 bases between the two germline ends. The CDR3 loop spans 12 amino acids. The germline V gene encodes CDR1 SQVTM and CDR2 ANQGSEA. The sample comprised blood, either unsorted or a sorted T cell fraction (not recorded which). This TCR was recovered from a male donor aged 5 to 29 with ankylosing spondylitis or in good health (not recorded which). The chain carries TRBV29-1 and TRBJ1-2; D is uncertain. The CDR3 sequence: CSVDSANYGYTF. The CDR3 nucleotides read TGCAGCGTGGATTCAGCTAACTATGGCTACACCTTC.